The present entry profiles one T cell receptor (beta chain) with its context. Its antigen is unknown. Other DNA sequences within the sample encode an identical CDR3. These data originate in a study of shared clonotypes between healthy human individuals. Across the study: The people who gave samples were two women and a few men aged 18 to 49. Study-level points and caveats: A generally larger estimated richness was seen in naive subsets than in memory subsets.

Method: immunoSEQ multiplex PCR; TCRdb's copy keeps in-frame clones and lacks some. Among under 1,100,000 clones listed, roughly 75% were seen once. Germline CDR1 SGHRS, CDR2 YFSETQ. Germline trimming cut 4 bases from V and 2 bases from J; bases unmatched to any gene: 4. The CDR3 is made up of 14 amino acids. The V and J genes are TRBV5-1 and TRBJ2-5; 8 positions match TRBD2. The sample was memory CD4+ T cells sorted from blood. This sample's subset: CD45RA-negative fraction. The sequence was obtained from a man younger than 35 in good health. In DNA form, the CDR3 reads TGCGCCAGCAGCCTAACTAGCGGACAAGAGACCCAGTACTTC. This sequence encodes CASSLTSGQETQYF.